This T cell receptor (beta chain) was captured by sequencing in a study of blood T cell repertoires in COVID-19. Study-level background: Samples taken during acute and convalescent COVID-19 were collected in the United States, Italy and Spain. PBMCs, B-cell-depleted T cells, or T cells were the source of the cDNA or gDNA that made up the material.

The germline V and J ends were trimmed by 0 bases and 9 bases, with 13 bases remaining between them. The CDR3 is made up of 14 amino acids. In the original analysis: Quantification of nucleated cells was approximated via reference gene primer amplification. Produced via immunoSEQ multiplex PCR; TCRdb's table is partial and in-frame only. V and J calls and clone size are copied from that table; D and trimming were computed from the DNA. The sample lists 60,000 to 90,000 clones, roughly nine tenths occurring once. Sequenced material: peripheral blood. The V call is TRBV6-7, the J call TRBJ2-3; perhaps TRBD1 as D (5 bases). TRBV6-7 is filed as an ORF, its function uncertain. The clonotype comes from a woman of 80 years or more with active or convalescent COVID-19. CDR3 in DNA: TGTGCCAGCAGTTACTCGACAGATTCTCACACGCAGTATTTT. Protein product: CASSYSTDSHTQYF.